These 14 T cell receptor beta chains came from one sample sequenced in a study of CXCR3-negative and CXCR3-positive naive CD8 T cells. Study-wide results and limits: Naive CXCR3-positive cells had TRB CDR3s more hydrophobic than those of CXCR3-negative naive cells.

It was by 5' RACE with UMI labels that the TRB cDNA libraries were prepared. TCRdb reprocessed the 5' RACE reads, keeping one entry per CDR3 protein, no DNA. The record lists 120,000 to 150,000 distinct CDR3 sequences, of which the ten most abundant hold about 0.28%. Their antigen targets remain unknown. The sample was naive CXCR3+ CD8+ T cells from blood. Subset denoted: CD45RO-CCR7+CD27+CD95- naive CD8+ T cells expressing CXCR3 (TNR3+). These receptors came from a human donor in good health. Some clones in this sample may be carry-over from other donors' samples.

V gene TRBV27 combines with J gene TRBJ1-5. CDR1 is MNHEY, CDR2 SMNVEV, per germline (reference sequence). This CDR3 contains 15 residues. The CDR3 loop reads CASSFAFQNNQPQHF.

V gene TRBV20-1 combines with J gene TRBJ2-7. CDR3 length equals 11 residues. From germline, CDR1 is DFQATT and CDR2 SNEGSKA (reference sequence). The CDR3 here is CSARETYEQYF.

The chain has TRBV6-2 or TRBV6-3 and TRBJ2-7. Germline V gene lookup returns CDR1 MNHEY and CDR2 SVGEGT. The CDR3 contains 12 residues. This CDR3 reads CASSYLGNEQYF.

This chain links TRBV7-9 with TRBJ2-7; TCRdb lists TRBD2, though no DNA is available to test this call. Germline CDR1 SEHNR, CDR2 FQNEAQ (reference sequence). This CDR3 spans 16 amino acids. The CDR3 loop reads CASSFGLAGRSYEQYF.

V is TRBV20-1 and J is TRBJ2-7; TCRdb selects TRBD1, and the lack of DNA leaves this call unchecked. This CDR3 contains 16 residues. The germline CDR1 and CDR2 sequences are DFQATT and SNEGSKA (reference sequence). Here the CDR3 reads CSAVSKGGLGIYEQYF.

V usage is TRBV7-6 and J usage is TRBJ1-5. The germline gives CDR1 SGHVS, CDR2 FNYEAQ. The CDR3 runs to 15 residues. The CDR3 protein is CASRSKVSRHQPQHF.

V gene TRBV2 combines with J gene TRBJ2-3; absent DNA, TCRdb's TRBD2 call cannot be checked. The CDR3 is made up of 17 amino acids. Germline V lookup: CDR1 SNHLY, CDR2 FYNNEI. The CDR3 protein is CASIPGTSGPNTDTQYF.

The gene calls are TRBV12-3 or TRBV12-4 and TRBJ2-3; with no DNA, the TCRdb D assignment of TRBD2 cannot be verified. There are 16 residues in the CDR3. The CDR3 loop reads CASRSGSGGVTDTQYF.

The CDR3 here is CASGIPGGPNTEAFF. V and J are TRBV7-9 and TRBJ1-1; TCRdb proposes TRBD1, but this gene call is untestable without DNA. There are 15 residues in the CDR3. The germline CDR1 and CDR2 sequences are SEHNR and FQNEAQ (reference sequence).

The CDR3 loop is CASSPGQGGHTEAFF. The V and J genes are TRBV2 and TRBJ1-1; TCRdb calls TRBD1, which cannot be checked without DNA. The CDR3 extends over 15 amino acids. Germline values: CDR1 SNHLY, CDR2 FYNNEI.

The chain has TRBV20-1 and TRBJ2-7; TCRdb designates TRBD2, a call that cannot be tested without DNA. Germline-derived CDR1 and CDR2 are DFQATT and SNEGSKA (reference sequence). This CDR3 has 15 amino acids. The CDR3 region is CSAFPTSGVSYEQYF.

The CDR3 reads CASSDNPWEGGEQFF. V gene TRBV7-3 combines with J gene TRBJ2-1; TCRdb designates TRBD1, a call that cannot be tested without DNA. Germline CDR1 is SGHTA and CDR2 is FQGTGA. The CDR3 has 15 residues.

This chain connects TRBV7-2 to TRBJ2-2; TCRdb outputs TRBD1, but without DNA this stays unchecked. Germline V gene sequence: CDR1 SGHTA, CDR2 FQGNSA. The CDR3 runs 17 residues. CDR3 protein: CASSLAPGQGFAGELFF.

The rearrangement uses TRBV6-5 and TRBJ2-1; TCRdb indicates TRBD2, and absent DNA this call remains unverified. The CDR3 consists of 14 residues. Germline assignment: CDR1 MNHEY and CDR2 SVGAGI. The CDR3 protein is CASRSSGDYNEQFF.